This T cell receptor beta chain was captured by sequencing in a study of early T cells in non-severe SARS-CoV-2 infection. Whole-study context: Investigators sequenced bulk RNA drawn from unsorted whole blood, and chains remained unpaired.

CDR1 is DFQATT, CDR2 SNEGSKA, per germline (reference sequence). The CDR3 is 12 amino acids. V was cut by 3 bases and J by 3 bases, with 6 bases left in between. Individual cDNA molecules received unique molecular identifiers during library preparation. TCRdb reanalysed the 5' RACE reads using MiXCR and keeps one entry per CDR3 protein. The table lists about 40,000 distinct CDR3 sequences, 23% of them singletons. The sample in question was whole blood, obtained at baseline. V is TRBV20-1 and J is TRBJ1-5; D unclear. The clonotype was recovered from an adult who was a healthcare worker with PCR-confirmed SARS-CoV-2 infection or an uninfected control (not recorded which). The CDR3 is CSASSLNQPQHF. CDR3 sequence (DNA): TGCAGTGCTAGCTCCCTCAATCAGCCCCAGCATTTT.